This T cell receptor (beta chain) was found in a study of blood T cell repertoires in COVID-19. The wider study: Sites across the United States, Italy and Spain contributed samples from acute and convalescent COVID-19.

TCRdb's copy holds only in-frame clones and misses some; the assay was immunoSEQ multiplex PCR. This sample has hundreds of thousands of clones, with 90% found just once. As concerns this clone: The identical CDR3 is also encoded by other nucleotide sequences in the sample.

The sequence came from a man aged 60-69 years who had recovered from COVID-19. Sequenced input: PBMCs or T cells enriched from blood (not recorded which).

The CDR3 sequence is CASSPTGSSYNEQFF. The CDR3, as DNA: TGTGCCAGCAGCCCGACAGGGAGCTCCTACAATGAGCAGTTCTTC. The V call is TRBV9, the J call TRBJ2-1, with TRBD1 identical over 7 bases. The CDR3 loop spans 15 amino acids. Germline V lookup: CDR1 SGDLS, CDR2 YYNGEE. V shed 4 bases and J 0 bases; nucleotides not matched to a gene: 4. Combining the CDR3 with reference TRBV9 and TRBJ2-1 gives the whole variable domain DSGVTQTPKHLITATGQRVTLRCSPRSGDLSVYWYQQSLDQGLQFLIQYYNGEERAKGNILERFSAQQFPDLHSELNLSSLELGDSALYFCASSPTGSSYNEQFFGPGTRLTVL.